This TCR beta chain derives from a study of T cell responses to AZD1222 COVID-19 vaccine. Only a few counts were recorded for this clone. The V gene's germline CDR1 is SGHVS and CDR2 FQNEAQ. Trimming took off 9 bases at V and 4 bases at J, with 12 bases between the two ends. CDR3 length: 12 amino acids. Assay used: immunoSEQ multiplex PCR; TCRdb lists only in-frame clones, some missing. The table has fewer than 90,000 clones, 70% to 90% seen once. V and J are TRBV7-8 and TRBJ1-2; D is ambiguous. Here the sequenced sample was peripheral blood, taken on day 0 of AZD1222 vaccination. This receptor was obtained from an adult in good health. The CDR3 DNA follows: TGTGCCAGTAGGTCAGGACCCTATGGCTACACCTTC. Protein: CASRSGPYGYTF.